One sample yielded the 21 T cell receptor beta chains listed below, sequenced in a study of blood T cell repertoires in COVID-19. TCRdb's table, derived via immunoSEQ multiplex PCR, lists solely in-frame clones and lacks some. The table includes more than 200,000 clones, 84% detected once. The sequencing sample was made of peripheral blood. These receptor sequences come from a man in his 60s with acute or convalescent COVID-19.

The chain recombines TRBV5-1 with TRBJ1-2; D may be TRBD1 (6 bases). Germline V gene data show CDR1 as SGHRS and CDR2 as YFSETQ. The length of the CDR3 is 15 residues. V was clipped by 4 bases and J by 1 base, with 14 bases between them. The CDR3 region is CASSNRDKFNYGYTF. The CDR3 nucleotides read TGCGCCAGCAGCAACCGGGACAAATTTAACTATGGCTACACCTTC.

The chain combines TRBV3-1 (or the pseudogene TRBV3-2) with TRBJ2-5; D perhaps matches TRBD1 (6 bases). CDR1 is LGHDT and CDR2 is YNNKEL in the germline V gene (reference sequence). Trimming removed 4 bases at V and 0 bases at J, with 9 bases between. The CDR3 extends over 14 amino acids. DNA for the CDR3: TGTGCCAGCAGCCGAGCAGGGGACCAAGAGACCCAGTACTTC. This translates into CASSRAGDQETQYF.

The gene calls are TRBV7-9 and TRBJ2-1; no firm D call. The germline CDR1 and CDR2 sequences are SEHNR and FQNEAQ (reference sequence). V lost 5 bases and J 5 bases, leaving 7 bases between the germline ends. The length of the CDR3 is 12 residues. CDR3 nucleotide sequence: TGTGCCAGCAGCATGAGCGACAATGAGCAGTTCTTC. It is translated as CASSMSDNEQFF.

CDR3 sequence reads: CASSQGMAGEQYF. DNA of the CDR3: TGTGCCAGTAGCCAGGGGATGGCGGGCGAGCAGTACTTC. The chain recombines TRBV19 with TRBJ2-7; possibly TRBD1 for D (6 bases). The CDR3 is 13 residues long. Germline lookup yields CDR1 LNHDA and CDR2 SQIVND (reference sequence). Between the trimmed V and J ends, which lost 6 bases and 6 bases, there was a span of 15 bases.

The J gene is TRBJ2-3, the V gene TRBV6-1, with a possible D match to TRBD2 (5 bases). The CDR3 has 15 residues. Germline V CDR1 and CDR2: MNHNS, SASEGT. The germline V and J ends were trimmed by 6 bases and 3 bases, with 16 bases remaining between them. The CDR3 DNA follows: TGTGCCAGCAGCTACGGGGAAAGACAAACAGATACGCAGTATTTT. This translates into CASSYGERQTDTQYF.

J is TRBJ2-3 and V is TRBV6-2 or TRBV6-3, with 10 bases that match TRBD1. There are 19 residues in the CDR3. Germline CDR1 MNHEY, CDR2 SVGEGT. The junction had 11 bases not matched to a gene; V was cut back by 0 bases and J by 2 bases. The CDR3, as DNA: TGTGCCAGCAGTTACTCGAAATCGGGGACAGGGGCGAACACAGATACGCAGTATTTT. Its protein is CASSYSKSGTGANTDTQYF.

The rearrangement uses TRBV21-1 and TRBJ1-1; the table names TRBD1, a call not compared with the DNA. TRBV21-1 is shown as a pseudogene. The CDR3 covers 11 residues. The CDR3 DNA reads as TGTGCCAGCACGTCGGGACACAGAGCTTTCTTT. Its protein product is CASTSGHRAFF.

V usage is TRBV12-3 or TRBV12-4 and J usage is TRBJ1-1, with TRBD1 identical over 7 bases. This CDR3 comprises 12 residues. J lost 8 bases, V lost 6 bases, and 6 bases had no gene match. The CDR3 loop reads CASSQIGGEAFF. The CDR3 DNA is TGTGCCAGCAGCCAAATAGGGGGCGAAGCTTTCTTT.

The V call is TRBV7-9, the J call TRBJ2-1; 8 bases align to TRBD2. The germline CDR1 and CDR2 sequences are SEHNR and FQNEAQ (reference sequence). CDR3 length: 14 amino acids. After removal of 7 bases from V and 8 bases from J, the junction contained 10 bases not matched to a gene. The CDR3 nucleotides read TGTGCCAGCACGCGTGCGGGAGGTAACCATGAGCAGTTCTTC. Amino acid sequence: CASTRAGGNHEQFF. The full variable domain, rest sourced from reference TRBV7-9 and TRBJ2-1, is DTGVSQNPRHKITKRGQNVTFRCDPISEHNRLYWYRQTLGQGPEFLTYFQNEAQLEKSRLLSDRFSAERPKGSFSTLEIQRTEQGDSAMYLCASTRAGGNHEQFFGPGTRLTVL.

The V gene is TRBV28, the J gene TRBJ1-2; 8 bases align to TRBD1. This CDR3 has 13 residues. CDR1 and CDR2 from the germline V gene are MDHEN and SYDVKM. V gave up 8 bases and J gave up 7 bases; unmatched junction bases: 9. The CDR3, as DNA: TGTGCCAGCGCCATTCAGGGGGCAGGTGGCTACACCTTC. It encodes CASAIQGAGGYTF.

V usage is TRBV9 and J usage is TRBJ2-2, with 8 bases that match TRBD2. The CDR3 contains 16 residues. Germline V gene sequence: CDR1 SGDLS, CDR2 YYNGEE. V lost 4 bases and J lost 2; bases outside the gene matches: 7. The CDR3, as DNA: TGTGCCAGCAGCCCTCCGAGCGGGAGCAACACCGGGGAGCTGTTTTTT. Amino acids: CASSPPSGSNTGELFF.

CDR3 protein: CASAPGLDYEQYF. In nucleotides, the CDR3 is TGTGCCAGCGCCCCAGGCCTCGACTACGAGCAGTACTTC. This chain links TRBV7-2 with TRBJ2-7; no reliable D call. CDR1 and CDR2 (germline): SGHTA, FQGNSA. V was clipped by 8 bases and J by 3 bases, with 14 bases between them. The CDR3 is made up of 13 amino acids.

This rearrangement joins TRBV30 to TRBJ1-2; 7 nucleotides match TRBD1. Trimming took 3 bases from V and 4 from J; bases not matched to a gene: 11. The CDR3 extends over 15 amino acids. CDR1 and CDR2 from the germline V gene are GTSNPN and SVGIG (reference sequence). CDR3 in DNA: TGTGCCTGGAGCGTTAGGGGCGGACAGGTCTATGGCTACACCTTC. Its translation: CAWSVRGGQVYGYTF.

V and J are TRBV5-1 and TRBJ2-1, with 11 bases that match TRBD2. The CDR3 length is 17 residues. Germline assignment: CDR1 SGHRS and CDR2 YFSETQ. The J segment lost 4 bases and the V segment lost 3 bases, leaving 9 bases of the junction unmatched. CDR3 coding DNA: TGCGCCAGCAGCTCTCGGCCGACTAGCGGGGATTACAATGAGCAGTTCTTC. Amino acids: CASSSRPTSGDYNEQFF.

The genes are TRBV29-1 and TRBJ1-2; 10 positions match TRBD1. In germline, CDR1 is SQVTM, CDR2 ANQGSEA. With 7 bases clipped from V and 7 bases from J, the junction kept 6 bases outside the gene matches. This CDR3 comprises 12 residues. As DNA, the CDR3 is TGCAGCGCCGGGGACAGGGGATCTGGCTACACCTTC. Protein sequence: CSAGDRGSGYTF.

This chain's CDR3 is CASSSGQGTTNEKLFF. DNA of the CDR3: TGTGCCAGCAGCTCGGGACAGGGAACAACTAATGAAAAACTGTTTTTT. The V call is TRBV5-5, the J call TRBJ1-4; 9 bases agree with TRBD1. Germline values: CDR1 SGHKS, CDR2 YYEKEE (reference sequence). This CDR3 has 16 residues. V gave up 3 bases and J gave up 0 bases; unmatched junction bases: 3.

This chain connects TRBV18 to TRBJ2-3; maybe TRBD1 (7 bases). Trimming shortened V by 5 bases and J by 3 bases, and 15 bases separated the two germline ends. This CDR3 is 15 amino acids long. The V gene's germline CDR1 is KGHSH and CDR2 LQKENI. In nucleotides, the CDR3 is TGTGCCAGCTCATCCCGGGCAGGGGGGACAGATACGCAGTATTTT. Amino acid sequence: CASSSRAGGTDTQYF.

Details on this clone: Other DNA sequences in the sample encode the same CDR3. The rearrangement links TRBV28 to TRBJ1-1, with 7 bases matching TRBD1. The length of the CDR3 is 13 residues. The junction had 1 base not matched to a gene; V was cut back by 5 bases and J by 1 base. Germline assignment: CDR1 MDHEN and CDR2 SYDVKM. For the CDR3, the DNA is TGTGCCAGCAGTAGACAGGGGAACACTGAAGCTTTCTTT. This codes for CASSRQGNTEAFF.

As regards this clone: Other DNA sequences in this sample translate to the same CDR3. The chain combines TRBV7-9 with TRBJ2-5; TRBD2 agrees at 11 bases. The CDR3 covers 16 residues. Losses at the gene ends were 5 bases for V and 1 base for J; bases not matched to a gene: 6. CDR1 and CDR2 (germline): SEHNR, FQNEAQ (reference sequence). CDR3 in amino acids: CASSRSGTSGQETQYF. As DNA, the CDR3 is TGTGCCAGCAGCCGCTCAGGGACTAGCGGCCAAGAGACCCAGTACTTC.

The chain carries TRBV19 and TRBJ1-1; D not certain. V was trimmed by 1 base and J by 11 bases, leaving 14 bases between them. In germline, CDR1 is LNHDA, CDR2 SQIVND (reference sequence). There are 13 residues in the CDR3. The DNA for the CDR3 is TGTGCCAGTAGTATAGTGTCGGGTAGTGGCGCTTTCTTT. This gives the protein CASSIVSGSGAFF.

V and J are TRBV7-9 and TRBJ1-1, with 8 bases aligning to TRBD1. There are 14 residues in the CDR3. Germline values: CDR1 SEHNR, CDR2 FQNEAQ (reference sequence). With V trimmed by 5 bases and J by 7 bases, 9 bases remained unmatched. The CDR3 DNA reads TGTGCCAGCAGCCTTCTACTCGGACAGGGTGAAGCTTTCTTT. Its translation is CASSLLLGQGEAFF.